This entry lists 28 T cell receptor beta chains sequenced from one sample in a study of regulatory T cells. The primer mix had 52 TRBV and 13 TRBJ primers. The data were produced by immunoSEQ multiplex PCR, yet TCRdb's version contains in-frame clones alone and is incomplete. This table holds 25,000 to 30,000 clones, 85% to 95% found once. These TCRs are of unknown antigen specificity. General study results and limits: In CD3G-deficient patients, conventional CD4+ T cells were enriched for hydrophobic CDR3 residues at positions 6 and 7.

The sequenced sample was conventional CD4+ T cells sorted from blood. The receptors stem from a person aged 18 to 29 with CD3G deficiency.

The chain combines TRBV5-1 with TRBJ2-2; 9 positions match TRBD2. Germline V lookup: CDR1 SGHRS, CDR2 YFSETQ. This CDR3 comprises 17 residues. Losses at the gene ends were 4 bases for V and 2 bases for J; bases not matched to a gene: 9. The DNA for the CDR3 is TGCGCCAGCAGCCAATCCTCTAGCGGGATCAACACCGGGGAGCTGTTTTTT. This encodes CASSQSSSGINTGELFF. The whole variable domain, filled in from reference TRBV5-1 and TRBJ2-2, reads KAGVTQTPRYLIKTRGQQVTLSCSPISGHRSVSWYQQTPGQGLQFLFEYFSETQRNKGNFPGRFSGRQFSNSRSEMNVSTLELGDSALYLCASSQSSSGINTGELFFGEGSRLTVL.

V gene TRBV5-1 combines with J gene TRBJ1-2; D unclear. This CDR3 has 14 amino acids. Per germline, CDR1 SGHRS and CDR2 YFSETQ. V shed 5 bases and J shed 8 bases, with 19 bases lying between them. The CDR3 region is CASSPGTVTGGYTF. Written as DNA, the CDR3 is TGCGCCAGCAGTCCTGGTACGGTCACGGGAGGCTACACCTTC.

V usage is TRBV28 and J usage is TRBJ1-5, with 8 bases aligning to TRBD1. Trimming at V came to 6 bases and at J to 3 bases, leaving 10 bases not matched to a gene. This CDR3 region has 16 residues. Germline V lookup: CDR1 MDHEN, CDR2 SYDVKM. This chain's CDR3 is CASSPAGQGYNQPQHF. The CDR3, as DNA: TGTGCCAGCAGCCCCGCCGGACAGGGATACAATCAGCCCCAGCATTTT.

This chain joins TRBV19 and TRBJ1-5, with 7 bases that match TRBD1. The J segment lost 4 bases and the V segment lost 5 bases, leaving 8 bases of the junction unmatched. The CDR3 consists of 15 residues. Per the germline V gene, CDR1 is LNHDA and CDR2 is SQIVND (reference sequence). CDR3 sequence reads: CASSSSGGTNQPQHF. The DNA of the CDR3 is TGTGCCAGTAGTTCCTCAGGGGGTACTAATCAGCCCCAGCATTTT.

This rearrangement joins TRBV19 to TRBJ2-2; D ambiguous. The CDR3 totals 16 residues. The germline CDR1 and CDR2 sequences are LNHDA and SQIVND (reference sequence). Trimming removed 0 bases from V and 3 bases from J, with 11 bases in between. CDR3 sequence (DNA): TGTGCCAGTAGTATAGATGGGCGGATCCACACCGGGGAGCTGTTTTTT. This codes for CASSIDGRIHTGELFF.

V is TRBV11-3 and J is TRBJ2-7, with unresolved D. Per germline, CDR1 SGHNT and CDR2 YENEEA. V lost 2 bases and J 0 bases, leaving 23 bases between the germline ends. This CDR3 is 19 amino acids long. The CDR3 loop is CASSLYTRRLPWSSYEQYF. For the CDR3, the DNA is TGTGCCAGCAGCTTATATACCCGACGACTCCCCTGGAGCTCCTACGAGCAGTACTTC.

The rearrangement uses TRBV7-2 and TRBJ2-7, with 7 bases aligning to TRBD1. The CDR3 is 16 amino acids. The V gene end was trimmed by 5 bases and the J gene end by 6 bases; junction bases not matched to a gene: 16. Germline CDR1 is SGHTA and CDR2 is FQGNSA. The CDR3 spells CASSPRGPRGQGEQYF. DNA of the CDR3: TGTGCCAGCAGCCCCCGGGGCCCAAGGGGGCAAGGCGAGCAGTACTTC.

CDR3 in amino acids: CASSLSDRRPGANVLTF. The CDR3 DNA reads as TGTGCCAGCAGCCTTTCTGACAGAAGACCTGGGGCCAACGTCCTGACTTTC. This chain joins TRBV14 and TRBJ2-6, with a weak D call TRBD1 (5 bases). V was trimmed by 4 bases and J by 2 bases, leaving 15 bases between them. CDR3 size: 17 residues. Germline CDR1 reads SGHDN; CDR2 reads FVKESK.

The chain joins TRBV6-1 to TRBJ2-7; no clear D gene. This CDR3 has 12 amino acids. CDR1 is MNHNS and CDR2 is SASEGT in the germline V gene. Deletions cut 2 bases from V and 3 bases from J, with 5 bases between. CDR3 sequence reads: CASSESVYEQYF. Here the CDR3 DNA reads TGTGCCAGCAGTGAATCAGTCTACGAGCAGTACTTC.

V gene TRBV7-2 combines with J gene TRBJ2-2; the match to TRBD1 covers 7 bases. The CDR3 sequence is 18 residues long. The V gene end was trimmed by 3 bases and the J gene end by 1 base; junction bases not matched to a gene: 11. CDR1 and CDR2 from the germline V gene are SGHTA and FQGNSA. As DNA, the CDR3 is TGTGCCAGCAGCTTGTTGGGAGTGACAGGGCGGAACACCGGGGAGCTGTTTTTT. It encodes CASSLLGVTGRNTGELFF.

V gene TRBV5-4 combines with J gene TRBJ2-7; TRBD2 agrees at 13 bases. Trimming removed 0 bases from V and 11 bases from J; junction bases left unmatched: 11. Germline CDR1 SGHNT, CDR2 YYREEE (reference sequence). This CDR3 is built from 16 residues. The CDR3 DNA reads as TGTGCCAGCAGCTTGGCCAGACTAGCGGGGGGCCTTCGCAAGTACTTC. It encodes CASSLARLAGGLRKYF.

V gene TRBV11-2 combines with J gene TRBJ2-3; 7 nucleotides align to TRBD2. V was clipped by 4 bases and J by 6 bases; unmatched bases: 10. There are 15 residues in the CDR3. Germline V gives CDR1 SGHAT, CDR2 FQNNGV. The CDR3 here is CASSSRSSGADTQYF. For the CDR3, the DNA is TGTGCCAGCAGCTCTCGATCTAGCGGAGCGGATACGCAGTATTTT.

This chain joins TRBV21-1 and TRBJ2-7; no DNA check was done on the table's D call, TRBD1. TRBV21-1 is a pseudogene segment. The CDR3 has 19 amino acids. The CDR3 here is CASSKDHRWVTGGSHEQYV. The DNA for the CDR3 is TGTGCCAGCAGCAAGGATCATCGGTGGGTGACAGGGGGCTCCCACGAGCAGTACGTC.

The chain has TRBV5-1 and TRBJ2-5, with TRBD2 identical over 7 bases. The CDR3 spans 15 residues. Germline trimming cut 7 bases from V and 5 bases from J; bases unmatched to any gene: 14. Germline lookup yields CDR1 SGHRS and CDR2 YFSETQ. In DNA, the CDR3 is TGCGCCAGCGCCCCAGGTGGCGGGAGAGGGGAGACCCAGTACTTC. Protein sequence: CASAPGGGRGETQYF. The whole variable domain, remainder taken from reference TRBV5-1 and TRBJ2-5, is KAGVTQTPRYLIKTRGQQVTLSCSPISGHRSVSWYQQTPGQGLQFLFEYFSETQRNKGNFPGRFSGRQFSNSRSEMNVSTLELGDSALYLCASAPGGGRGETQYFGPGTRLLVL.

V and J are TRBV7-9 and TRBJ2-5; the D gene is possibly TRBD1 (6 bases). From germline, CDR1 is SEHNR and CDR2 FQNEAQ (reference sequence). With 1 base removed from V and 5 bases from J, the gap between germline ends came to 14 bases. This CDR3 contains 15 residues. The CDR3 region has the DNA TGTGCCAGCAGCTTAGGGAACAGGGATCGGGAGACCCAGTACTTC. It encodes CASSLGNRDRETQYF.

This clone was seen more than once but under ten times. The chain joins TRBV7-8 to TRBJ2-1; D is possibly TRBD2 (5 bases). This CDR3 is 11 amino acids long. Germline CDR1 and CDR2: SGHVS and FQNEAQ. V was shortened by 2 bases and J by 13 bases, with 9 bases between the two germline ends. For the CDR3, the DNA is TGTGCCAGCAGCTTATATACTAGACAGTTCTTC. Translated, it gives CASSLYTRQFF.

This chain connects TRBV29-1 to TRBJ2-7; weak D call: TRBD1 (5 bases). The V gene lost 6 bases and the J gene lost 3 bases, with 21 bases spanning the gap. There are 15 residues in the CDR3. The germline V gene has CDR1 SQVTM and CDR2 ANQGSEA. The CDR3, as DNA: TGCAGCGTCGCTGTAGGGGCCCAATCCCACTACGAGCAGTACTTC. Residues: CSVAVGAQSHYEQYF.

As DNA, the CDR3 is TGTGCCAGTAGTACCGCGGGGCACAATCAGCCCCAGCATTTT. It translates to CASSTAGHNQPQHF. The V and J genes are TRBV19 and TRBJ1-5, with D possibly matching TRBD1 (5 bases). V dropped 4 bases and J dropped 3 bases, with 10 bases sitting between them. This CDR3 comprises 14 residues. Germline CDR1 and CDR2: LNHDA and SQIVND (reference sequence).

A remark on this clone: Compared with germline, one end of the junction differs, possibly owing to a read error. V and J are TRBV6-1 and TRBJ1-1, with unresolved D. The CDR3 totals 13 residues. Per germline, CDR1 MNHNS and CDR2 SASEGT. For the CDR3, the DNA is TGTGCCAGCAGCGAAGGTCTGGGCACTGAAGCTTTCTTT. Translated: CASSEGLGTEAFF.

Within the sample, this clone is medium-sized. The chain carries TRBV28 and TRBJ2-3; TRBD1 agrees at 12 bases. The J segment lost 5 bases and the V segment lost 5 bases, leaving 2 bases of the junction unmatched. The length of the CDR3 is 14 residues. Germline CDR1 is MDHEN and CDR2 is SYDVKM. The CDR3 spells CASSRDRGQDTQYF. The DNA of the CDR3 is TGTGCCAGCAGTCGGGACAGGGGGCAAGATACGCAGTATTTT.

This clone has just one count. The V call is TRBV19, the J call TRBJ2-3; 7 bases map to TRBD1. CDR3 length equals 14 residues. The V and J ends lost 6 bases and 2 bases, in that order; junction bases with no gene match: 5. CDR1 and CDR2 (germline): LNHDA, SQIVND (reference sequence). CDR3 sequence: CASSRTGTTDTQYF. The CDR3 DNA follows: TGTGCCAGTAGCCGGACAGGAACCACAGATACGCAGTATTTT.

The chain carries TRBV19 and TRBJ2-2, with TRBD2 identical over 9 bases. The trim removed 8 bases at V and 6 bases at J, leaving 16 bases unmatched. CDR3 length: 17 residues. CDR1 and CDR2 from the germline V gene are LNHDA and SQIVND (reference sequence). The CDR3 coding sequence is TGTGCCAGTCGCAGACCCCTCTACGCGGGAGGGGCCGGGGAGCTGTTTTTT. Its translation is CASRRPLYAGGAGELFF.

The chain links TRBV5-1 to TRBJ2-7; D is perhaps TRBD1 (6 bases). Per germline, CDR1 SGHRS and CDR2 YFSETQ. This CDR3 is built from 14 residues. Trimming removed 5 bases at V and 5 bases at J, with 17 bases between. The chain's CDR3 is CASSPGQSRHEQYF. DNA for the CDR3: TGCGCCAGCAGTCCAGGACAGTCTCGGCACGAGCAGTACTTC.

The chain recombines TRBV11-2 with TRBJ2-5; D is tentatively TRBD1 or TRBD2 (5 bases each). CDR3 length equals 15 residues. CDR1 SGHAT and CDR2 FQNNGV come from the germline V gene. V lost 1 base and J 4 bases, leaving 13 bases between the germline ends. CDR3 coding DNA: TGTGCCAGCAGCTTAGTGAGGGGACGGGCAGAGACCCAGTACTTC. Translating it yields CASSLVRGRAETQYF.

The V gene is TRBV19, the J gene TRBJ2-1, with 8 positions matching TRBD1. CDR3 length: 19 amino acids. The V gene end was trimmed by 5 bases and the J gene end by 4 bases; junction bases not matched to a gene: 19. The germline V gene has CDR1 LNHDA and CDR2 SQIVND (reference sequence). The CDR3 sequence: CASSSGRGPSSGIYNEQFF. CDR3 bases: TGTGCCAGTAGTTCGGGCAGGGGGCCGTCTTCGGGCATTTACAATGAGCAGTTCTTC. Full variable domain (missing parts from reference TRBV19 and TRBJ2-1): DGGITQSPKYLFRKEGQNVTLSCEQNLNHDAMYWYRQDPGQGLRLIYYSQIVNDFQKGDIAEGYSVSREKKESFPLTVTSAQKNPTAFYLCASSSGRGPSSGIYNEQFFGPGTRLTVL.

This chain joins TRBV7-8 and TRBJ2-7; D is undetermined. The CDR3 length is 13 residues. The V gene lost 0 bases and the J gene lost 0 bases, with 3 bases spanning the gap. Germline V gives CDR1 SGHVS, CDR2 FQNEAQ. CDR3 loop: CASSLAVSYEQYF. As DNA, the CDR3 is TGTGCCAGCAGCTTAGCGGTCTCCTACGAGCAGTACTTC.

Here the CDR3 DNA reads TGTGCCAGCAGCTTAGATACCCCTGCCGAGCAGTTCTTC. Translation gives CASSLDTPAEQFF. J is TRBJ2-1 and V is TRBV11-2; D gene unclear. Germline V gives CDR1 SGHAT, CDR2 FQNNGV. The CDR3 covers 13 residues. V was shortened by 0 bases and J by 10 bases, with 10 bases between the two germline ends.

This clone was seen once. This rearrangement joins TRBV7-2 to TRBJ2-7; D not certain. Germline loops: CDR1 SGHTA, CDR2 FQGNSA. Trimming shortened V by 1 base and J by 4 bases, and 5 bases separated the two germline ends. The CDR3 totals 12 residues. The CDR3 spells CASSLGQYEQYF. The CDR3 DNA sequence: TGTGCCAGCAGCTTAGGGCAGTACGAGCAGTACTTC.